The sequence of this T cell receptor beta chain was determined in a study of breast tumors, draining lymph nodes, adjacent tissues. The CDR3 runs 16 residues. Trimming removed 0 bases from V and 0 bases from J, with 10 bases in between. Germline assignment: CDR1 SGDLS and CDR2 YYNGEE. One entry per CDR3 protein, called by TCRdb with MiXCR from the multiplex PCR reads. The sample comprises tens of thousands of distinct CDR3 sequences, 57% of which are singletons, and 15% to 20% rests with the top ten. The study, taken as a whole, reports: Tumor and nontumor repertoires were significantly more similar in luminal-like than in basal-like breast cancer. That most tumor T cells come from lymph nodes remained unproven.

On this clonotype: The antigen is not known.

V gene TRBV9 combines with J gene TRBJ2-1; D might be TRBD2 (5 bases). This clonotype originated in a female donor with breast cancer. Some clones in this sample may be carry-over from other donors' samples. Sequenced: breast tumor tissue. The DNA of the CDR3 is TGTGCCAGCAGCGTAGGAGGGTGGAGCTCCTACAATGAGCAGTTCTTC. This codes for CASSVGGWSSYNEQFF.